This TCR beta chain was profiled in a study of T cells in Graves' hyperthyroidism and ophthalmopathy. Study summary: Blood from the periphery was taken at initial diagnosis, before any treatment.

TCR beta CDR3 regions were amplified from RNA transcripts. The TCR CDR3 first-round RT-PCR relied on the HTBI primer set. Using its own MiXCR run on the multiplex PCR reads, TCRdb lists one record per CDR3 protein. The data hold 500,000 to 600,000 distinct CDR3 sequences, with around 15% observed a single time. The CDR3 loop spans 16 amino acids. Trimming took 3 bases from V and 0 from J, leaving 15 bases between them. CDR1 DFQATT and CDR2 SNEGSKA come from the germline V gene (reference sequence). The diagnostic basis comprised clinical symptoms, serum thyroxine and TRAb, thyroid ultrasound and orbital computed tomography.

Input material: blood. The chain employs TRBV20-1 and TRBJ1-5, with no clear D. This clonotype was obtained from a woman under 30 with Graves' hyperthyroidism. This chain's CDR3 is CSASKRTFYSNQPQHF. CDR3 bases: TGCAGTGCTAGTAAGCGGACCTTTTATAGCAATCAGCCCCAGCATTTT.